The 21 T cell receptor beta chains below were found in one sample sequenced in a study of cytomegalovirus exposure and HLA in healthy donors. It was with 60 Vbeta and 13 Jbeta primers that the PCR ran. The protocol was immunoSEQ multiplex PCR, while the TCRdb copy is restricted to in-frame clones and leaves out a portion. The sample includes roughly 110,000 clones, 79% of them seen just once. Sequencing was carried out using PBMCs. The receptors were sampled from a woman aged 18-29 years in good health and CMV-seropositive.

The chain employs TRBV11-3 and TRBJ2-7; no reliable D call. The CDR3 is made up of 12 amino acids. The V end was cut by 1 base, the J end by 3 bases, with 4 bases between. The germline V gene encodes CDR1 SGHNT and CDR2 YENEEA. For the CDR3, the DNA is TGTGCCAGCAGCTTAGTCCTCTACGAGCAGTACTTC. It yields the protein CASSLVLYEQYF.

Worth noting for this clone: In the same sample, other DNA sequences code for this CDR3. CDR3 protein: CASSALAGSYNEQFF. The CDR3 nucleotides are TGTGCCAGCAGCGCACTAGCGGGATCCTACAATGAGCAGTTCTTC. This chain uses TRBV6-5 with TRBJ2-1; 10 bases fit TRBD2. This CDR3 region has 15 residues. With 6 bases clipped from V and 1 base from J, the junction kept 3 bases outside the gene matches. Germline CDR1 and CDR2: MNHEY and SVGAGI.

This clone was detected a few times. The chain has TRBV6-5 and TRBJ2-1; TRBD2 agrees at 12 bases. V was pared by 5 bases and J by 6 bases, with 2 bases of the junction left unmatched. Per germline, CDR1 MNHEY and CDR2 SVGAGI. The CDR3 spans 14 residues. The DNA for the CDR3 is TGTGCCAGCAGTCGACTAGCGGGAGCCAATGAGCAGTTCTTC. Protein: CASSRLAGANEQFF.

The V gene is TRBV4-2, the J gene TRBJ2-1, with 10 bases identical to TRBD2. The CDR3 has 16 residues. From germline, CDR1 is LGHNA and CDR2 YNFKEQ. Trimming removed 2 bases from V and 7 bases from J; junction bases left unmatched: 8. CDR3 bases: TGTGCCAGCAGCCAAATTGGAGCGGGAGGGCGTAATGAGCAGTTCTTC. This gives the protein CASSQIGAGGRNEQFF.

The V gene is TRBV28, the J gene TRBJ1-2, with D possibly TRBD1 on 5 matching bases. Germline V gene lookup returns CDR1 MDHEN and CDR2 SYDVKM. The CDR3 runs to 14 residues. Deletions cut 6 bases from V and 4 bases from J, with 15 bases between. In nucleotides, the CDR3 is TGTGCCAGCAGCCTCCCGCAGGGATTCTATGGCTACACCTTC. It encodes CASSLPQGFYGYTF.

The chain combines TRBV4-1 with TRBJ2-7, with a tentative D call TRBD1 (5 bases). V was trimmed by 1 base and J by 2 bases, leaving 15 bases between them. Germline V gene lookup returns CDR1 MGHRA and CDR2 YSYEKL. CDR3 length equals 16 residues. CDR3 in amino acids: CASSQAPAGKAYEQYF. The CDR3 region has the DNA TGCGCCAGCAGCCAAGCCCCGGCAGGGAAAGCCTACGAGCAGTACTTC.

The CDR3: CASSLSSSGRASREQYF. CDR3 nucleotides: TGCGCCAGCAGCTTGTCGTCTAGCGGGAGGGCAAGTCGAGAGCAGTACTTC. This rearrangement joins TRBV5-1 to TRBJ2-5, with 12 bases identical to TRBD2. Germline CDR1 reads SGHRS; CDR2 reads YFSETQ. Unmatched junction bases numbered 15, after V lost 1 base and J lost 11 bases. The CDR3 extends over 17 amino acids.

The chain couples TRBV5-1 to TRBJ1-4, with TRBD1 identical over 8 bases. Germline V gene data show CDR1 as SGHRS and CDR2 as YFSETQ. There are 14 residues in the CDR3. V was pared by 5 bases and J by 9 bases, with 9 bases of the junction left unmatched. The CDR3 is CASRTGTGSQKLFF. Written as DNA, the CDR3 is TGCGCCAGCAGGACCGGGACAGGAAGTCAAAAACTGTTTTTT.

The gene calls are TRBV19 and TRBJ1-1; 10 bases match TRBD1. CDR1 and CDR2 (germline): LNHDA, SQIVND (reference sequence). V lost 5 bases and J lost 4; bases outside the gene matches: 7. CDR3 length: 15 residues. The CDR3 region is CASSVLTGGGTEAFF. The CDR3 DNA is TGTGCCAGTAGTGTCTTGACAGGGGGCGGCACTGAAGCTTTCTTT.

The gene calls are TRBV5-1 and TRBJ2-4, with 12 bases fitting TRBD2. CDR1 and CDR2 (germline): SGHRS, YFSETQ. V lost 4 bases to trimming and J lost 0 bases; unmatched junction nucleotides: 11. The CDR3 spans 19 residues. The CDR3 region is CASSLQLAGGVGAKNIQYF. CDR3 in DNA: TGCGCCAGCAGCCTTCAACTAGCGGGAGGTGTGGGAGCCAAAAACATTCAGTACTTC.

The rearrangement uses TRBV10-3 and TRBJ2-3, with TRBD2 matching 10 bases. J lost 1 base, V lost 5 bases, and 0 bases had no gene match. The CDR3 has 14 amino acids. The germline gives CDR1 ENHRY, CDR2 SYGVKD. CDR3 sequence reads: CAISTSGGTDTQYF. In nucleotides, the CDR3 is TGTGCCATCAGTACTAGCGGGGGCACAGATACGCAGTATTTT.

The CDR3 nucleotides read TGCGCCAGCAGCCCCCGAGACAGGCGCTATAGCAATCAGCCCCAGCATTTT. This translates into CASSPRDRRYSNQPQHF. This sequence joins TRBV4-1 and TRBJ1-5; weak D call: TRBD1 (6 bases). Trimming shortened V by 4 bases and J by 0 bases, and 16 bases separated the two germline ends. This CDR3 comprises 17 residues. Germline CDR1 and CDR2: MGHRA and YSYEKL.

The chain is built from TRBV7-9 and TRBJ2-5, with 10 positions matching TRBD2. This CDR3 is built from 15 residues. The germline V gene has CDR1 SEHNR and CDR2 FQNEAQ (reference sequence). V dropped 6 bases and J dropped 2; count of bases not matched to a gene: 6. The CDR3 DNA follows: TGTGCCAGCAGTCCCGGACTAGCGGATCAAGAGACCCAGTACTTC. Amino acid sequence: CASSPGLADQETQYF.

This chain connects TRBV4-1 to TRBJ2-5; perhaps TRBD2 as D (5 bases). Trimming left V 3 bases short and J 4 bases short, with 27 bases between. Germline assignment: CDR1 MGHRA and CDR2 YSYEKL. The CDR3 is made up of 19 amino acids. CDR3 sequence (DNA): TGCGCCAGCAGCCATTGTTCGGGCGGGCGGAACCTCCAAAGAGAGACCCAGTACTTC. As protein: CASSHCSGGRNLQRETQYF.

This clone was seen only once. This sequence joins TRBV5-1 and TRBJ2-5, with TRBD2 identical over 8 bases. CDR1 SGHRS and CDR2 YFSETQ come from the germline V gene. The V segment lost 2 bases and the J segment 4 bases; nucleotides outside the gene matches: 7. The CDR3 totals 15 residues. This CDR3 reads CASSFREGLGETQYF. The CDR3 nucleotides read TGCGCCAGCAGCTTTCGGGAGGGCCTGGGAGAGACCCAGTACTTC.

CDR3 residues: CASTFRDSDSNQPQHF. CDR3 in DNA: TGTGCCAGTACCTTCCGGGACTCCGATAGCAATCAGCCCCAGCATTTT. V is TRBV19 and J is TRBJ1-5; D possibly corresponds to TRBD1 (5 bases). The germline V gene has CDR1 LNHDA and CDR2 SQIVND (reference sequence). This CDR3 is 16 amino acids long. The ends were cut back, 7 bases at V and 0 bases at J, with 16 bases in the middle.

This clone was seen only once. The V call is TRBV5-5, the J call TRBJ2-7; D unclear. Trimming shortened V by 1 base and J by 2 bases, and 16 bases separated the two germline ends. Germline V CDR1 and CDR2: SGHKS, YYEKEE (reference sequence). This CDR3 contains 16 residues. The CDR3 region has the DNA TGTGCCAGCAGCTTGTCTGAGGTTAGGAGACCCTACGAGCAGTACTTC. It is translated as CASSLSEVRRPYEQYF.

This chain joins TRBV30 and TRBJ1-4, with D tentatively TRBD1 (6 bases). The CDR3 spans 15 residues. Germline lookup yields CDR1 GTSNPN and CDR2 SVGIG (reference sequence). V gave up 7 bases and J gave up 5 bases, with 20 bases separating them. The CDR3 DNA reads TGTGCCTCTCAACCGGGGGGACAAGGGAATGAAAAACTGTTTTTT. Protein: CASQPGGQGNEKLFF.

V gene TRBV21-1 combines with J gene TRBJ2-4; the listed D gene, TRBD2, was not tested against the DNA. TRBV21-1 is a known pseudogene. The length of the CDR3 is 10 residues. In DNA form, the CDR3 reads TGTGCCAAGCATCTAGACATTCAGTACTTC. It is translated as CAKHLDIQYF.

This chain uses TRBV7-9 with TRBJ1-1; D may be TRBD1 (6 bases). Germline assignment: CDR1 SEHNR and CDR2 FQNEAQ (reference sequence). Deletions cut 7 bases from V and 4 bases from J, with 22 bases between. This CDR3 is built from 16 residues. The chain's CDR3 is CASNHWPQKGGTEAFF. The CDR3 DNA reads as TGTGCCAGCAACCACTGGCCTCAAAAAGGGGGCACTGAAGCTTTCTTT.

In this sample, this clone turned up once. The chain combines TRBV6-5 with TRBJ2-1, with 9 positions matching TRBD2. Germline CDR1 is MNHEY and CDR2 is SVGAGI. V was pared by 6 bases and J by 6 bases, with 9 bases of the junction left unmatched. CDR3 length: 15 residues. CDR3 in amino acids: CASRRSGSIGNEQFF. CDR3 bases: TGTGCCAGCAGACGTAGCGGGAGTATCGGCAATGAGCAGTTCTTC.